A selection of T cell receptor beta chains follows, all from one sample in a study of blood T cell repertoires in COVID-19. The repertoire was sequenced with immunoSEQ multiplex PCR; TCRdb's copy has only in-frame clones and lacks some. The table shows under 300,000 clones, with approximately 91% occurring only once. What was sequenced was peripheral blood. The receptors stem from a woman aged 40 to 50 who had recovered from COVID-19. Each CDR3 is given with its conserved first and last residue.

TRBV7-6	TRBJ1-3	CASSPEQGKGNTIYF
TRBV7-2	TRBJ1-4	CASSLGWGQGARKLFF
TRBV19	TRBJ1-6	CASSIVAGSTTGSPLHF
TRBV7-2	TRBJ2-7	CASSLRTSSSYEQYF
TRBV6-2/TRBV6-3	TRBJ2-1	CASSPLLAGYNEQFF
TRBV19	TRBJ1-6	CASSLRGQLNSPLHF
TRBV5-6	TRBJ1-2	CASSSGSWIEAF
TRBV24-1	TRBJ2-3	CATYNDLTDTQYF
TRBV6-2/TRBV6-3	TRBJ2-5	CASSSGGRFQETQYF
TRBV28	TRBJ2-5	CASSSQEETQYF
TRBV2	TRBJ2-5	CASSGDRVETQYF
TRBV6-2/TRBV6-3	TRBJ1-1	CASSLGQGRTEAFF
TRBV9	TRBJ2-7	CASSVGGPREQYF
TRBV7-9	TRBJ2-7	CASSEGPGLNEQYF
TRBV5-1	TRBJ2-2	CASSFPTSAGELFF
TRBV30	TRBJ1-6	CAWSVKGGSYNSPLHF
TRBV27	TRBJ2-7	CASSIKGPGYEQYF
TRBV5-1	TRBJ2-5	CASSLDASGLGETQYF
TRBV24-1	TRBJ1-5	CATSPGQGPYQPQHF
TRBV7-9	TRBJ2-5	CASSLFGGGSQETQYF
TRBV28	TRBJ1-2	CASSLSEWGYTF
TRBV3-1/TRBV3-2	TRBJ1-3	CASSHFGQGAGNTIYF
TRBV5-1	TRBJ2-7	CASSRWGQGLYEQYF
TRBV7-8	TRBJ1-1	CASSHGRADTEAFF
TRBV19	TRBJ1-5	CASSIYGRDNQPQHF
TRBV11-2	TRBJ2-5	CASSLAGAGGPQETQYF
TRBV27	TRBJ2-5	CASSFRGQETQYF
TRBV29-1	TRBJ1-2	CSVVDGGSINYGYTF
TRBV4-2	TRBJ2-2	CASSPLGGGTGELFF
TRBV30	TRBJ1-2	CAWRGDSFNYGYTF
TRBV5-6	TRBJ1-5	CASSLRRTGGNQPQHF
TRBV5-1	TRBJ2-5	CASSYAGGTQYF
TRBV29-1	TRBJ2-1	CSVEGSLLSSYNEQFF
TRBV7-9	TRBJ1-1	CASSLAQGVSYTEAFF
TRBV5-4	TRBJ2-3	CASSPGTSGPRWGTDTQYF
TRBV24-1	TRBJ2-2	CATFDSHGVRTGELFF
TRBV2	TRBJ1-5	CASSGTGGASNQPQHF
TRBV10-3	TRBJ2-7	CAISAGGVTYEQYF
TRBV5-1	TRBJ2-2	CASRTDTGELFF
TRBV7-2	TRBJ2-1	CASSLFTGEQFF
TRBV6-6	TRBJ1-3	CASRAPGAISGNTIYF
TRBV15	TRBJ1-5	CATSKKGYSNQPQHF
TRBV6-6	TRBJ1-2	CASSYSPQGNYGYTF
TRBV2	TRBJ2-5	CASRPGGPEETQYF
TRBV18	TRBJ1-5	CASSQDRGSNQPQHF
TRBV11-3	TRBJ2-2	CASSSGGRRNTGELFF
TRBV15	TRBJ1-1	CATSRDSPRGAFF
TRBV7-2	TRBJ2-1	CASSLFSGGIGNEQFF